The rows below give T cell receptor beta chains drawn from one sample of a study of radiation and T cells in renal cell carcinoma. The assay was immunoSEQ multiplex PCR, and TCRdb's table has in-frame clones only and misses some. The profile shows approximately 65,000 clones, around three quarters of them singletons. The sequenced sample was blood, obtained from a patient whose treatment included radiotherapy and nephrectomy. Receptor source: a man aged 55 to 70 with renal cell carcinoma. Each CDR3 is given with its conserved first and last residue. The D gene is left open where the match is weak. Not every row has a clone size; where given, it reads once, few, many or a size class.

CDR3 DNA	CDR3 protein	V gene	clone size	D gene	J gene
TGTGCCAGCAGCTTAGACACCGGGGAGCTGTTTTTT	CASSLDTGELFF	TRBV7-2	-	-	TRBJ2-2
TGTGCCAGCAGCAAAGCTTTCGTCAGTCCTAATGAAAAACTGTTTTTT	CASSKAFVSPNEKLFF	TRBV21-1	-	-	TRBJ1-4
TGTGCCAGTAGTACGGCCGGGGGGGATCAAGAGACCCAGTACTTC	CASSTAGGDQETQYF	TRBV19	-	TRBD2	TRBJ2-5
TGCACTTATAAAAAGGGGAACGGAGACACTGAAGCTTTCTTT	CTYKKGNGDTEAFF	TRBV29-1	-	-	TRBJ1-1
TGTGCCAGCAGCGTAGGGGGACAGCCGAACACTGAAGCTTTCTTT	CASSVGGQPNTEAFF	TRBV9	once	TRBD1	TRBJ1-1
TGTGCCAGCAGCCCCATAGGGGGCAACACTGAAGCTTTCTTT	CASSPIGGNTEAFF	TRBV27	-	TRBD1	TRBJ1-1
TGTGCCAGCGGGGGGCCCGAGGGAACTGAAGCTTTCTTT	CASGGPEGTEAFF	TRBV2	-	-	TRBJ1-1
TGTGCCAGCAGCCAAGTGAACGACGAGCAGTACTTC	CASSQVNDEQYF	TRBV4-2	-	-	TRBJ2-7
TGTGCCAGCAGCTCAACGGGACTAGTCATCTACTCCGGGGAGCTGTTTTTT	CASSSTGLVIYSGELFF	TRBV11-3	-	TRBD2	TRBJ2-2
TGTGCCAGCAGCTTAGCGTCCGGGAACGAGCAGTACTTC	CASSLASGNEQYF	TRBV7-2	-	-	TRBJ2-7
TGTGCCAGTAGTGGGGGACAGGGCAATGAAAAACTGTTTTTT	CASSGGQGNEKLFF	TRBV19	once	TRBD1	TRBJ1-4
TGTGCCAGCAGCTTAGCCGGGGCCCCGTACGAGCAGTACTTC	CASSLAGAPYEQYF	TRBV7-9	-	-	TRBJ2-7
TGTGCCAGCAGTTACCCGGGAAGGAACACCGGGGAGCTGTTTTTT	CASSYPGRNTGELFF	TRBV6-6	-	-	TRBJ2-2
TGTGCCAGCAGGGGACTAGCGGGAAGTTTAGGGGAGCTGTTTTTT	CASRGLAGSLGELFF	TRBV2	-	TRBD2	TRBJ2-2
TGCGCCAGCAGCCCGGATGCGGCCGGGGAGCTGTTTTTT	CASSPDAAGELFF	TRBV4-1	-	-	TRBJ2-2
TGTGCCAGCAGCAAAGGGCAACTAGCGGGGGGGGCATACAATGAGCAGTTCTTC	CASSKGQLAGGAYNEQFF	TRBV21-1	-	-	TRBJ2-1
TGTGCCAGCAGCGTAACCATGAATCCGGTCACCGGGGAGCTGTTTTTT	CASSVTMNPVTGELFF	TRBV7-2	-	-	TRBJ2-2
TGTGCCAGTGGAACCGGCCAGGGCTTTTTCTACAATGAGCAGTTCTTC	CASGTGQGFFYNEQFF	TRBV19	-	-	TRBJ2-1
TGTGCCAGCAGTTACGGGGCTAATAATGAAAAACTGTTTTTT	CASSYGANNEKLFF	TRBV6-6	-	-	TRBJ1-4
TGCGCCAGCAGCTTGGCCGGGGAGAACACCGGGGAGCTGTTTTTT	CASSLAGENTGELFF	TRBV5-1	few	-	TRBJ2-2
TGTGCCAGTAGTCTCGGGCATCAAGAGACCCAGTACTTC	CASSLGHQETQYF	TRBV19	-	-	TRBJ2-5
TGTGCCAGCTCACCATACGGACAGGGGGAGACTGGCTACACCTTC	CASSPYGQGETGYTF	TRBV18	-	TRBD1	TRBJ1-2
TGTGCCAGCTCACCACCGAGGGGGCAGGGAGGTCAGCCCCAGCATTTT	CASSPPRGQGGQPQHF	TRBV18	-	TRBD1	TRBJ1-5
TGTGCCAGCAGCTTAAAGGGGTCTGGGTTTTCTGGAAACACCATATATTTT	CASSLKGSGFSGNTIYF	TRBV11-2	-	-	TRBJ1-3
TGTGCCAGCTCACCAGGCGGGGGTAGCAATCAGCCCCAGCATTTT	CASSPGGGSNQPQHF	TRBV18	-	-	TRBJ1-5
TGTGCCAGCTCATCGACAGGGGGTACTGAAGCTTTCTTT	CASSSTGGTEAFF	TRBV18	-	TRBD1	TRBJ1-1
TGTGCCAGCAGCTTAGCGGACAGGGGCGTTAGCAATCAGCCCCAGCATTTT	CASSLADRGVSNQPQHF	TRBV7-2	-	TRBD1	TRBJ1-5
TGCGCCAGCAGTCTGATCTCTGGGGCCAACGTCCTGACTTTC	CASSLISGANVLTF	TRBV5-1	-	-	TRBJ2-6
TGTGCCATCAGTCACAGGGGTGGCGGGGAGCTGTTTTTT	CAISHRGGGELFF	TRBV10-3	-	TRBD1	TRBJ2-2